The present TCR beta chain was sequenced within a study of sequential checkpoint blockade in melanoma (dated 2019 in TCRdb). A note on the overall study: In a 1:1 randomization, patients received either first-line nivolumab then ipilimumab (arm A) or ipilimumab then nivolumab (arm B). Maintenance nivolumab came after each of the two trial sequences.

In light of the paper, this sample's treatment or condition label describes: randomized to nivolumab then ipilimumab (arm A) or the reverse (arm B). No trial patient had received prior DNA-damaging chemotherapy. Live CD3+CD8+ cells negative for CD19 and CD56 were sorted from thawed PBMCs on a FACS Aria II flow cytometer. CheckMate 064, a randomized, open-label phase II trial of sequential checkpoint blockade, was the source of the samples, all of which came from patients with melanoma. Peripheral blood mononuclear cells were obtained through leukapheresis, purified using Ficoll-Paque, and frozen in human serum containing around 9.6% DMSO. Immediately after sorting, the purity of sorted blood CD3+CD8+ cells was verified to be >95%, after which DNA was extracted. Study-wide conclusions, independent of this receptor: Larger, independent patient cohorts are needed to validate the response-prediction model that combines TCR metrics and mutation burden.

With respect to this clone: Its antigen remains unidentified. No much larger clonotype is one base removed from it; base qualities were not supplied.

TCRbeta CDR3 regions were immunosequenced from genomic DNA with the immunoSEQ Assay. Genomic DNA was amplified by bias-controlled multiplex PCR before high-throughput sequencing. Turning to the authors' computational methods: To quantify the absolute abundance of each unique TCRbeta CDR3 region, the sequences were collapsed and filtered. Clonality, defined as 1 minus Pielou's evenness, was calculated using only productive rearrangements. Clones with significantly greater frequencies in on-treatment versus baseline samples were identified using a previously published method. The table comes from immuneACCESS by way of TCRdb, which keeps in-frame sequences with V and J called. Part of the clones is missing from these tables; in studies checked, under half for an unresolved V gene and the rest for unknown reasons. That table furnishes V, J and clone size, whereas the DNA furnished D and trimming. The table for this sample lists approximately 21,000 clones; roughly four fifths of them were counted only once. The top ten clonotypes cover 9.5% to 13% of the sample.

A distance of 17 bases separates the germline ends of V and J, which lose 4 bases and 9 bases respectively. For CDR1 and CDR2, the germline V gene lists SGHRS and YFSETQ. The CDR3, cysteine through phenylalanine, is 15 amino acids long. Just the 45-base CDR3 DNA is kept, in frame starting at base 1. This sequence originates from a human donor with melanoma. The sequencing used CD8+ T cells sorted from blood (inferred from file names), collected from a patient given nivolumab and ipilimumab in sequence. The chain is encoded by TRBV5-1 joined to TRBJ1-6, and perhaps TRBD1 as D gene, on 5 matching bases. The encoded CDR3 is CASSADRFIRSPLHF. The base sequence is TGCGCCAGCAGCGCAGACAGATTTATTCGTTCACCCCTCCACTTT. With the rest looked up from the reference TRBV5-1 and TRBJ1-6 genes rather than sequenced, the full variable domain is KAGVTQTPRYLIKTRGQQVTLSCSPISGHRSVSWYQQTPGQGLQFLFEYFSETQRNKGNFPGRFSGRQFSNSRSEMNVSTLELGDSALYLCASSADRFIRSPLHFGNGTRLTVT.